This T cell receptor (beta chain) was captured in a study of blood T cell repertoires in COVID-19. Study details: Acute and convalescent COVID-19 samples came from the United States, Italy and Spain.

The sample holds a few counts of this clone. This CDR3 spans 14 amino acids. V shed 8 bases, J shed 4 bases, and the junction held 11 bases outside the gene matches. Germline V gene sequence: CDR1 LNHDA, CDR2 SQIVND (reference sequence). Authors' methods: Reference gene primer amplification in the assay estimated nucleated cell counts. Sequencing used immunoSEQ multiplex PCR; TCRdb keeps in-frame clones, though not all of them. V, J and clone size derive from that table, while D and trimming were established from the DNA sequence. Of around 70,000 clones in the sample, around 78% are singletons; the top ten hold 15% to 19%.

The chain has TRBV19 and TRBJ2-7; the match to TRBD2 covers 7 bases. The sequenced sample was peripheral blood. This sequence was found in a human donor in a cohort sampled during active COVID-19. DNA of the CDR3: TGTGCCAGTTCCCTCGGGGGGACTAAATACGAGCAGTACTTC. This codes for CASSLGGTKYEQYF.